This T cell receptor beta chain was observed in a study of blood T cell repertoires in COVID-19. Study context: The samples span acute and convalescent COVID-19 from the United States, Italy and Spain. T cells, B-cell-depleted T cells, or PBMCs supplied cDNA or gDNA.

In the 2 weeks before study entry, exposed participants met a COVID-19 case, which was PCR-confirmed or clinician-diagnosed. The data were produced by immunoSEQ multiplex PCR, yet TCRdb's version contains in-frame clones alone and is incomplete. Seen here are 250,000 to 300,000 clones, just under 90% observed once, and the top ten hold less than 3.5%. This sequence originates from a woman aged 45-65 years who had been exposed to COVID-19. Sequenced: PBMCs or T cells enriched from blood (not recorded which).

The CDR3 bases are TGCGCCAGCCCAGATGGACAGGCTGGGGGGAACACTGAAGCTTTCTTT. Encoded protein: CASPDGQAGGNTEAFF. V and J are TRBV5-1 and TRBJ1-1; 7 bases line up with TRBD1. V was clipped by 7 bases and J by 1 base; unmatched bases: 13. The CDR3 is 16 residues long. Germline CDR1 and CDR2: SGHRS and YFSETQ.